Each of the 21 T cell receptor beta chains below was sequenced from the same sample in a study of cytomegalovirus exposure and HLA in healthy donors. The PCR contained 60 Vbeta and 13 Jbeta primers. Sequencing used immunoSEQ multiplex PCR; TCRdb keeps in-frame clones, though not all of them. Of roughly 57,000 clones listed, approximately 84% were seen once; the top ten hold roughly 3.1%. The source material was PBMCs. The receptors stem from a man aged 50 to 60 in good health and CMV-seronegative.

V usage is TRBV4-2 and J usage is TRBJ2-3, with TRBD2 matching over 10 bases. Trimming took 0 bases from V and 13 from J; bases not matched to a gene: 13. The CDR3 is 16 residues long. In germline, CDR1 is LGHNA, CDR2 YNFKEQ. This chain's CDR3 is CASSQDWNSGGSSEYF. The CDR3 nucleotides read TGTGCCAGCAGCCAAGATTGGAATAGCGGGGGGTCATCGGAGTATTTT.

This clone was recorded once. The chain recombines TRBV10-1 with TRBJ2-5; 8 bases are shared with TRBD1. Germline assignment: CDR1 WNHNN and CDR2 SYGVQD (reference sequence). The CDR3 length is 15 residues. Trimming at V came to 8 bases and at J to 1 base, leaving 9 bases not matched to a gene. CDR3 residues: CASGAQGGPQETQYF. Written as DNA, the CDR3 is TGCGCCAGCGGAGCACAGGGGGGCCCCCAAGAGACCCAGTACTTC.

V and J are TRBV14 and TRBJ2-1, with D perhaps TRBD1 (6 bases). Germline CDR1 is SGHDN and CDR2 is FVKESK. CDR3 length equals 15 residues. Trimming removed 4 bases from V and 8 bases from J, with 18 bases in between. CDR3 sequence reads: CASSRTGLWGDEQFF. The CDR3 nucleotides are TGTGCCAGCAGCCGTACAGGGCTTTGGGGTGATGAGCAGTTCTTC.

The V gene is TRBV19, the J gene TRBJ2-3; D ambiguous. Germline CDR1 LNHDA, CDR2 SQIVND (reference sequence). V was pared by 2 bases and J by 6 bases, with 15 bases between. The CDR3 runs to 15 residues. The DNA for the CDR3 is TGTGCCAGTAGTATATCTGAGGTTCTCGCGGATACGCAGTATTTT. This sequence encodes CASSISEVLADTQYF.

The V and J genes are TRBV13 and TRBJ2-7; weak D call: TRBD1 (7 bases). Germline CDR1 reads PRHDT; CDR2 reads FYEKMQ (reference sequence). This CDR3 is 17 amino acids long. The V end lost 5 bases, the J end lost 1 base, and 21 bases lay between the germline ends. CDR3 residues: CASSLTSGQAGSYEQYF. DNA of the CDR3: TGTGCCAGCAGCCTGACCTCTGGACAGGCGGGATCCTACGAGCAGTACTTC. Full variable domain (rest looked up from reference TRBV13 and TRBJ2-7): AAGVIQSPRHLIKEKRETATLKCYPIPRHDTVYWYQQGPGQDPQFLISFYEKMQSDKGSIPDRFSAQQFSDYHSELNMSSLELGDSALYFCASSLTSGQAGSYEQYFGPGTRLTVT.

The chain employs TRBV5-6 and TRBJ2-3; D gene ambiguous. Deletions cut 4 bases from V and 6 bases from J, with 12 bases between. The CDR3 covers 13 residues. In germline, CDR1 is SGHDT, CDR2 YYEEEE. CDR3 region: CASSVAPSDTQYF. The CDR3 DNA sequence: TGTGCCAGCAGCGTGGCCCCCTCCGATACGCAGTATTTT.

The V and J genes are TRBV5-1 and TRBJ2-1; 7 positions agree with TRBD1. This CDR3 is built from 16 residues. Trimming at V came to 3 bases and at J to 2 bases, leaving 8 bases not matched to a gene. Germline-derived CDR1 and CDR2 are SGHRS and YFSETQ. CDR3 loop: CASSSTTGSPYNEQFF. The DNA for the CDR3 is TGCGCCAGCAGCTCAACGACAGGGTCCCCCTACAATGAGCAGTTCTTC. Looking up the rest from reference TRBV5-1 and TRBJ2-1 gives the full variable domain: KAGVTQTPRYLIKTRGQQVTLSCSPISGHRSVSWYQQTPGQGLQFLFEYFSETQRNKGNFPGRFSGRQFSNSRSEMNVSTLELGDSALYLCASSSTTGSPYNEQFFGPGTRLTVL.

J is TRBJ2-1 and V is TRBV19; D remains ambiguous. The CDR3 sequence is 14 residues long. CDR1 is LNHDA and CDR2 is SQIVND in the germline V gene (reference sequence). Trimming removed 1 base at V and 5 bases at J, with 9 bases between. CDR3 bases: TGTGCCAGTAGTATAGCTTCCCTTAACAATGAGCAGTTCTTC. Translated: CASSIASLNNEQFF.

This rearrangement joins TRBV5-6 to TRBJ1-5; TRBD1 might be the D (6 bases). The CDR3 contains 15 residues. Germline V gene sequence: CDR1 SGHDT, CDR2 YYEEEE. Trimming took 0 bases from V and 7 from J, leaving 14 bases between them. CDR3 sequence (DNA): TGTGCCAGCAGCTTGGGCGACAGGCTCCAACAGCCCCAGCATTTT. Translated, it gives CASSLGDRLQQPQHF.

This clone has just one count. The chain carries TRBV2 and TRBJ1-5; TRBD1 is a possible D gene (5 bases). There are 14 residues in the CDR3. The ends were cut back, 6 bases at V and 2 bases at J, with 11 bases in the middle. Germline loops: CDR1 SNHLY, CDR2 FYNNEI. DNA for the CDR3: TGTGCCAGCAGCGGGGGGAATCGCAATCAGCCCCAGCATTTT. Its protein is CASSGGNRNQPQHF.

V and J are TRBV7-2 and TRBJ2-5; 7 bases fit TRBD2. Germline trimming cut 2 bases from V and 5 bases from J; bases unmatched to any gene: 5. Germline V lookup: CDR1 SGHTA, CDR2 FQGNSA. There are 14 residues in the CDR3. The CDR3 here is CASSLIGREETQYF. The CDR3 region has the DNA TGTGCCAGCAGCTTAATAGGGAGGGAGGAGACCCAGTACTTC.

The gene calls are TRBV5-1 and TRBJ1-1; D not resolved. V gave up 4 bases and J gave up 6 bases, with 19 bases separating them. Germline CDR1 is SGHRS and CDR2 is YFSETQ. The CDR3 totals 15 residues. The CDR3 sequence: CASSPTAPGSPEAFF. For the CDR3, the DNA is TGCGCCAGCAGCCCAACCGCCCCCGGGTCCCCTGAAGCTTTCTTT.

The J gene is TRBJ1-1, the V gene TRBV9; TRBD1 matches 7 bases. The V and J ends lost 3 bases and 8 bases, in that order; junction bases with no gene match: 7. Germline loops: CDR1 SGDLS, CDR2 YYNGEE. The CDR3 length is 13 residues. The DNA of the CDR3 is TGTGCCAGCAGCGATCGACAGGGTGGGGAAGCTTTCTTT. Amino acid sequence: CASSDRQGGEAFF.

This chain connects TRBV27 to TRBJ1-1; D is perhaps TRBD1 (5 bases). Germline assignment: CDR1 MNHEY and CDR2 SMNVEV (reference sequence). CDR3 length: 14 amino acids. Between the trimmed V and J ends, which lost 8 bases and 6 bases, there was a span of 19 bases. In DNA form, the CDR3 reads TGTGCCAGCTCGGCGGCAGGGAGGCACGCTGAAGCTTTCTTT. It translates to CASSAAGRHAEAFF.

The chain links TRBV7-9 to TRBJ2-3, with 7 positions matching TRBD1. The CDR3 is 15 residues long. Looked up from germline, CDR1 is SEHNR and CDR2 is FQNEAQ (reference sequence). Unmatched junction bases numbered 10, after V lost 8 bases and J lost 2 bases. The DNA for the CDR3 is TGTGCCAGCCAAGAGGGGGCTGACTTCACAGATACGCAGTATTTT. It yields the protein CASQEGADFTDTQYF. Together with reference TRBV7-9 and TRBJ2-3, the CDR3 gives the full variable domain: DTGVSQNPRHKITKRGQNVTFRCDPISEHNRLYWYRQTLGQGPEFLTYFQNEAQLEKSRLLSDRFSAERPKGSFSTLEIQRTEQGDSAMYLCASQEGADFTDTQYFGPGTRLTVL.

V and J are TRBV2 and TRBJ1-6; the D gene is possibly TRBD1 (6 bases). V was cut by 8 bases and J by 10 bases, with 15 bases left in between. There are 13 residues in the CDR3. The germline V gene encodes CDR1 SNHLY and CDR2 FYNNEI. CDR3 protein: CASHTGFPSPLHF. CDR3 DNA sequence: TGTGCCAGCCATACAGGGTTCCCCTCACCCCTCCACTTT.

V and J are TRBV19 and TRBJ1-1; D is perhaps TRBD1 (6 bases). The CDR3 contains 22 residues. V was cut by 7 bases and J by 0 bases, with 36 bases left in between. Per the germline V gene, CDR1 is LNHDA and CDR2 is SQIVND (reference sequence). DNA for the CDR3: TGTGCCAGTATCCCTACACGCAGGCGGGGGGCACAAGTAACGAAACTGAACACTGAAGCTTTCTTT. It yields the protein CASIPTRRRGAQVTKLNTEAFF.

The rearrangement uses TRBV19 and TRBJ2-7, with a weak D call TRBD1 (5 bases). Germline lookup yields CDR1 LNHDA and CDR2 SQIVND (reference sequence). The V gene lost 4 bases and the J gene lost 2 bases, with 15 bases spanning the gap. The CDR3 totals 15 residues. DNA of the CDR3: TGTGCCAGTAGTACCCACTTTGAGGACACCTACGAGCAGTACTTC. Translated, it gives CASSTHFEDTYEQYF.

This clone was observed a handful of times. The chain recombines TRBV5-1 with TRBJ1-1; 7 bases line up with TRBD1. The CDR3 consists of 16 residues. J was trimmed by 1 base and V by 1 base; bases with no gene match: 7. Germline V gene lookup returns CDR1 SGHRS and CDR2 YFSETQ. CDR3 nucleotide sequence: TGCGCCAGCAGCTTGACCCGGACAGGAGGGAACACTGAAGCTTTCTTT. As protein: CASSLTRTGGNTEAFF.

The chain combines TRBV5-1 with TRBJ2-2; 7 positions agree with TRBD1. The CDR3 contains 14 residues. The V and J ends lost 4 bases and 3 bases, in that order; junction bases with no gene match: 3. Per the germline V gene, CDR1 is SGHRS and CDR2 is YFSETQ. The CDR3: CASSPGQYTGELFF. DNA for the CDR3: TGCGCCAGCAGCCCGGGACAGTACACCGGGGAGCTGTTTTTT.

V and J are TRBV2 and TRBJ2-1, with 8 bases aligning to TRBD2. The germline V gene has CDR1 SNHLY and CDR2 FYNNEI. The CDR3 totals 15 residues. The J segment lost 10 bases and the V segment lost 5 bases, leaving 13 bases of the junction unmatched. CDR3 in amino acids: CASSSGGTILGEQFF. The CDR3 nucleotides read TGTGCCAGCAGTAGCGGGGGAACAATCCTAGGGGAGCAGTTCTTC.